This TCR beta chain originates from a study of T cell responses to AZD1222 COVID-19 vaccine (dated by TCRdb to the early 2020s). Study-level background: TCR sequencing covered more than 230 trial participants: about 210 given two doses of AZD1222 and approximately 26 given two doses of MenACWY control vaccine. Trial participants were enrolled into age subgroups of 18-55, 56-69 and 70-plus years, which contained 148, 28 and 57 TCR-sequenced participants, respectively. The full study reports these points: The whole spike protein was spanned by vaccine-associated CD4 TCRs, and dominant responses were seen in regions 160-218 and 743-854. After two AZD1222 doses, spike-specific TCR breadth and depth were significantly higher than at day 0 and than in MenACWY recipients. Participants were mostly white British and included more females than males, and it was suggested by the authors that clonal diversity may have been underestimated. Reportedly, close to half of the unique spike-specific TCRs recognized epitopes lying outside the regions that are mutated in the B.1.351 and B.1.1.7 variants. Conclusions about previously exposed vaccinees were limited because only six AZD1222 recipients were SARS-CoV-2 seropositive at baseline. In the small 56-69-year group, the increase in depth fell short of significance, most likely because of low power. Because no samples from the day 14 peak response were available, repertoires could be characterized only after the peak T cell response.

Points on this clone: Which antigen it targets is not known. Base qualities are not recorded, but no much larger clone differs from it by a single base.

V is clipped by 4 bases and J by 6 bases, and the sequence between their germline boundaries is 12 bases long. Reading from cysteine to phenylalanine, the CDR3 counts 13 amino acids. Only the CDR3 portion is preserved as DNA: 39 bases, with reading frame beginning at the first base. CDR1 is given as SEHNR and CDR2 as FQNEAQ, both from the germline V gene (reference sequence). The CDR3 regions of human TCRbeta chains were subjected to immunosequencing. In the paper's pipeline: Repertoire TCRs were matched against a reference library of SARS-CoV-2-specific TCRs generated with the MIRA antigen-specificity platform. Breadth was defined as the fraction of unique TCRs that were SARS-CoV-2-associated. Depth was defined as the fraction of total T cells that were SARS-CoV-2-associated. Using the MIRA data, each spike-specific TCR was mapped to the spike region that the TCR reacts to and placed in a CD4 or CD8 class. Log10-transformed breadth and depth values were compared by one-way ANOVA with Sidak's multiple comparisons tests. TCRdb stores this immuneACCESS table with in-frame sequences only. Part of the clones is absent; in the studies checked, under half of the shortfall reflects unresolved V genes, and no reason is known for the rest. D and trimming were read from the DNA, whereas the V and J calls and clone size are those reported in that table. The table for this sample lists about 210,000 clones; less than 95% of them were counted only once. The ten largest clonotypes hold roughly 1.8% of the sample.

The sample's time point label, in plain terms: about 28 days (+/-7) after the second vaccine dose. The label giving this sample's treatment or condition can be read as: meningococcal conjugate vaccine given as trial control. Samples from vaccinated people were obtained from the UK trials COV001 and COV002, which included a single-blind randomized controlled phase 2/3 trial of AZD1222 (ChAdOx1 nCoV-19) in healthy adults. Trial participant PBMC samples were collected at day 0 and day 28 after the second dose for TCRbeta chain sequencing. This clonotype was sampled from an adult who received the MenACWY meningococcal vaccine as a control. The rearrangement joined TRBV7-9 to TRBJ1-2, with TRBD1 perhaps the D gene, on 6 matching bases. This specimen consisted of peripheral blood, obtained 28 days after the second dose of the MenACWY control vaccine. The CDR3 reads CASSWEGDHGYTF. The DNA sequence is TGTGCCAGCAGCTGGGAGGGGGACCATGGCTACACCTTC.